The clone carrying this T cell receptor beta chain was counted a few times. Time point meaning: pre-sensitization, week 0. The treatment here: therapeutic diphenylcyclopropenone sensitization with weekly scalp DPC. Non-pregnant alopecia patients aged 18 to 70, suitable for DPC therapy. Unique molecular identifiers were attached to individual cDNA molecules within the library. In the authors' methods: Individual samples carried between about 20,000 and 700,000 TCRs, with around 96,000 as the median. MiXCR was run by TCRdb on the RACE reads, yielding one entry per CDR3 protein. The V and J calls come from TCRdb's annotation, not from the publication. Of about 85,000 distinct CDR3 sequences listed, 7.5% to 9.5% are singletons. This CDR3 has 15 residues. The V gene end was trimmed by 4 bases and the J gene end by 2 bases; junction bases not matched to a gene: 3. In germline, CDR1 is SGHRS, CDR2 YFSETQ. These data are taken from a study of human T cells and chemical hapten exposure. Study overall: The sensitizing agent was 2% DPC, placed on about 2 cm by about 2 cm of upper inner arm skin.

Sequencing used whole blood, obtained in connection with sensitization to the hapten diphenylcyclopropenone (DPC). This receptor was taken from a man aged 35 to 55 with alopecia areata. Some clones in this sample may be carry-over from other donors' samples. V usage is TRBV5-1 and J usage is TRBJ2-6, with 7 bases that match TRBD1. CDR3 coding DNA: TGCGCCAGCAGCACTGGGACAGCTGGGGCCAACGTCCTGACTTTC. Translation gives CASSTGTAGANVLTF. The full variable domain, rest sourced from reference TRBV5-1 and TRBJ2-6, is KAGVTQTPRYLIKTRGQQVTLSCSPISGHRSVSWYQQTPGQGLQFLFEYFSETQRNKGNFPGRFSGRQFSNSRSEMNVSTLELGDSALYLCASSTGTAGANVLTFGAGSRLTVL.